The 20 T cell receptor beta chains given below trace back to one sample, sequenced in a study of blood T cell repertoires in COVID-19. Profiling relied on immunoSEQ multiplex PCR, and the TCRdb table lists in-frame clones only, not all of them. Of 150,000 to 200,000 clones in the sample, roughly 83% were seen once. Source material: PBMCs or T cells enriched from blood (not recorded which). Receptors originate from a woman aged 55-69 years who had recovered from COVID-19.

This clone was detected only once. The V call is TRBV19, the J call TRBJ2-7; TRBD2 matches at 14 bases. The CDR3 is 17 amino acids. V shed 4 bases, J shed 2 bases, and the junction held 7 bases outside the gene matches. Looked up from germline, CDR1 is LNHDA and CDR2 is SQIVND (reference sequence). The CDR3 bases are TGTGCCAGTAGTACTGCACCGGGACTAGCGGGGGCCTACGAGCAGTACTTC. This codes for CASSTAPGLAGAYEQYF.

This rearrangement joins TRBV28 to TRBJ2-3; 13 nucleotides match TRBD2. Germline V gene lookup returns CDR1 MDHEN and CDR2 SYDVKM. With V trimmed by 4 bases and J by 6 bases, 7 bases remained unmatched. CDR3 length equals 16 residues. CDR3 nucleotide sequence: TGTGCCAGCAGTTCCGGGACTAGCGGGGACCTCGATACGCAGTATTTT. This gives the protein CASSSGTSGDLDTQYF.

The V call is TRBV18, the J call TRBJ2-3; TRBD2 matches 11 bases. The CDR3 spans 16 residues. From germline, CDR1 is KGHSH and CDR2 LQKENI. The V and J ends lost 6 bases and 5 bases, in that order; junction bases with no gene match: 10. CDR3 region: CASSEVAGGPGDTQYF. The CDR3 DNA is TGTGCCAGCTCGGAAGTAGCGGGAGGGCCTGGAGATACGCAGTATTTT. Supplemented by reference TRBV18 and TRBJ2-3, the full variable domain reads NAGVMQNPRHLVRRRGQEARLRCSPMKGHSHVYWYRQLPEEGLKFMVYLQKENIIDESGMPKERFSAEFPKEGPSILRIQQVVRGDSAAYFCASSEVAGGPGDTQYFGPGTRLTVL.

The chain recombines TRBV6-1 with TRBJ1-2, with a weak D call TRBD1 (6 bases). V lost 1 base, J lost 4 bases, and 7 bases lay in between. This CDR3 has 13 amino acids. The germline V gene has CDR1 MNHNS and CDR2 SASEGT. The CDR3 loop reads CASSEGGGYGYTF. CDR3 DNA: TGTGCCAGCAGTGAAGGAGGGGGCTATGGCTACACCTTC.

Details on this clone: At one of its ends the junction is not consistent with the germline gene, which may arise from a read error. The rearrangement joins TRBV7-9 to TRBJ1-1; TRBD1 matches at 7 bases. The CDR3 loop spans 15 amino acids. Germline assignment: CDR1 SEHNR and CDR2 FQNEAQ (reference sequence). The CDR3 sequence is CASTLTGAGNTEAFF. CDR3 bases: TGTGCCAGCACCTTAACAGGGGCAGGGAACACTGAAGCTTTCTTT.

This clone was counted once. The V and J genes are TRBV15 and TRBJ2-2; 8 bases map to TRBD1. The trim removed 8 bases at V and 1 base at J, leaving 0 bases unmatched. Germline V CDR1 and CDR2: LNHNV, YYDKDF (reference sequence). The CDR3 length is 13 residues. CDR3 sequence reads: CATGTGNTGELFF. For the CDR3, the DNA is TGTGCCACCGGGACAGGGAACACCGGGGAGCTGTTTTTT.

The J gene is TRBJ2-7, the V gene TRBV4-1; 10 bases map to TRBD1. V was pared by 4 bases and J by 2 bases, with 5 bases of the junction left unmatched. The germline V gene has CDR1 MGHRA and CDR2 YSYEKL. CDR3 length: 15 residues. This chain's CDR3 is CASSRAGQGPYEQYF. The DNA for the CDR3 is TGCGCCAGCAGCCGGGCGGGACAGGGGCCCTACGAGCAGTACTTC.

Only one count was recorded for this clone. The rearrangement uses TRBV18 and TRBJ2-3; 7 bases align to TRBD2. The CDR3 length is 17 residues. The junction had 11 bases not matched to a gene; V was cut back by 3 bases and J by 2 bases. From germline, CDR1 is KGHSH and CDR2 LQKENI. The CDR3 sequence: CASSPTFAAGFTDTQYF. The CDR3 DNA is TGTGCCAGCTCACCGACTTTTGCAGCGGGGTTCACAGATACGCAGTATTTT. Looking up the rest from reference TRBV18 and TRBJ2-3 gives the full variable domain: NAGVMQNPRHLVRRRGQEARLRCSPMKGHSHVYWYRQLPEEGLKFMVYLQKENIIDESGMPKERFSAEFPKEGPSILRIQQVVRGDSAAYFCASSPTFAAGFTDTQYFGPGTRLTVL.

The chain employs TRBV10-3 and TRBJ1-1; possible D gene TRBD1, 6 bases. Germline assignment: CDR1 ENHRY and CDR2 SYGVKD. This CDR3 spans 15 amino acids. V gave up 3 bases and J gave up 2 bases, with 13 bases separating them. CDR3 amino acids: CAISDPKGGNTEAFF. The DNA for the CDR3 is TGTGCCATCAGTGACCCTAAAGGGGGAAACACTGAAGCTTTCTTT.

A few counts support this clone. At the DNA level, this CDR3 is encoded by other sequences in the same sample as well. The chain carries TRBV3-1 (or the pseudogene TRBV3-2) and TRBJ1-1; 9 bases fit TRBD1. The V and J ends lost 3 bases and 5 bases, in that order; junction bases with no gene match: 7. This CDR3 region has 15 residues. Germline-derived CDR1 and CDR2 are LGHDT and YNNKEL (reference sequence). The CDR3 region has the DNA TGTGCCAGCAGCCAGGCGGGACAGGGTTATACTGAAGCTTTCTTT. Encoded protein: CASSQAGQGYTEAFF.

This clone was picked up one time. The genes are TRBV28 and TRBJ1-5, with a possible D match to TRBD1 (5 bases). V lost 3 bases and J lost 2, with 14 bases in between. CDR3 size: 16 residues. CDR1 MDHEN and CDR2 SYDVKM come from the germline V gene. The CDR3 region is CASSLQRGYGNQPQHF. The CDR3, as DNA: TGTGCCAGCAGTTTGCAGCGGGGGTATGGCAATCAGCCCCAGCATTTT. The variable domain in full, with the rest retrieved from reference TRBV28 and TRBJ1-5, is DVKVTQSSRYLVKRTGEKVFLECVQDMDHENMFWYRQDPGLGLRLIYFSYDVKMKEKGDIPEGYSVSREKKERFSLILESASTNQTSMYLCASSLQRGYGNQPQHFGDGTRLSIL.

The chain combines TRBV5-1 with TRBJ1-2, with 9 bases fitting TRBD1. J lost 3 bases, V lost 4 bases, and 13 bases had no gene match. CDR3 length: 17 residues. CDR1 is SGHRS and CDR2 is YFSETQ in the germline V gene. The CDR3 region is CASSTSYRGREDYGYTF. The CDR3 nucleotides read TGCGCCAGCAGCACTTCCTACAGGGGGCGAGAAGACTATGGCTACACCTTC.

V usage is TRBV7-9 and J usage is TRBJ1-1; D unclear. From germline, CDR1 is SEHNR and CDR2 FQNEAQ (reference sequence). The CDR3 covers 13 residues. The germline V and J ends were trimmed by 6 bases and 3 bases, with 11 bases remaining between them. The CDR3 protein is CASSGQEDTEAFF. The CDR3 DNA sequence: TGTGCCAGCAGTGGGCAGGAGGACACTGAAGCTTTCTTT.

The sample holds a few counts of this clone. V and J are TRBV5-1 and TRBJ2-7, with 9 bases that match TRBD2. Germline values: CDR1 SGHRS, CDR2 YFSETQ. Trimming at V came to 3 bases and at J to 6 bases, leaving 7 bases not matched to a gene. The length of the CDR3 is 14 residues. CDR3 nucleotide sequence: TGCGCCAGCAGCTATGGTAGCGGGAGCGGCGAGCAGTACTTC. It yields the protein CASSYGSGSGEQYF. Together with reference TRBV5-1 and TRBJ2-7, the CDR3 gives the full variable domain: KAGVTQTPRYLIKTRGQQVTLSCSPISGHRSVSWYQQTPGQGLQFLFEYFSETQRNKGNFPGRFSGRQFSNSRSEMNVSTLELGDSALYLCASSYGSGSGEQYFGPGTRLTVT.

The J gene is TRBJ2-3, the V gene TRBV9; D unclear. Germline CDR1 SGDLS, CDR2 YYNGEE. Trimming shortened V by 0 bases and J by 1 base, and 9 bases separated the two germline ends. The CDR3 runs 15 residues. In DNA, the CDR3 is TGTGCCAGCAGCGTAGGTTCAGTCCGCACAGATACGCAGTATTTT. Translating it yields CASSVGSVRTDTQYF.

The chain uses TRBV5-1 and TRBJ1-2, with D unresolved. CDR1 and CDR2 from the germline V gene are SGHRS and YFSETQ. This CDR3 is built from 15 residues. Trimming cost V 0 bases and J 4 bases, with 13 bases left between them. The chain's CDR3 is CASSLGGEASYGYTF. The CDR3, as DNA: TGCGCCAGCAGCTTGGGCGGGGAGGCGAGCTATGGCTACACCTTC.

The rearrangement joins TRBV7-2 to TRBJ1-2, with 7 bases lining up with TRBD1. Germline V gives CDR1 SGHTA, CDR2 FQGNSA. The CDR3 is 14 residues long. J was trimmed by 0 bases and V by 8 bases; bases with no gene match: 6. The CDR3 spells CASSSDRTNYGYTF. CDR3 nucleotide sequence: TGTGCCAGCTCCTCGGACAGGACTAACTATGGCTACACCTTC.

The CDR3 sequence: CASSPGLVESNEQFF. The CDR3 coding sequence is TGTGCCAGCAGCCCTGGACTAGTCGAGTCCAATGAGCAGTTCTTC. The chain links TRBV5-8 to TRBJ2-1; TRBD2 aligns across 7 bases. After removal of 4 bases from V and 6 bases from J, the junction contained 10 bases not matched to a gene. CDR1 SGHTS and CDR2 YDEGEE come from the germline V gene. The length of the CDR3 is 15 residues.

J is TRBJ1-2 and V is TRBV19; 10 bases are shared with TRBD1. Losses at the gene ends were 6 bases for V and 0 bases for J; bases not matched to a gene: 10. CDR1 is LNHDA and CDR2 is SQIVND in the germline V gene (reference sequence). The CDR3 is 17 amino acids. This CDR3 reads CASSPRDRGGPNYGYTF. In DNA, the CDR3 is TGTGCCAGTAGCCCACGGGACAGGGGAGGGCCTAACTATGGCTACACCTTC.

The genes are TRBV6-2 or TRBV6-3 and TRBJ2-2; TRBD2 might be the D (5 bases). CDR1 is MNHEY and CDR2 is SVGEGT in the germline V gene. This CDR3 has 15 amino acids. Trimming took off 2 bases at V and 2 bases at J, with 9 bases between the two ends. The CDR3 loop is CASSYPGYNTGELFF. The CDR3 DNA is TGTGCCAGCAGTTACCCGGGATACAACACCGGGGAGCTGTTTTTT.